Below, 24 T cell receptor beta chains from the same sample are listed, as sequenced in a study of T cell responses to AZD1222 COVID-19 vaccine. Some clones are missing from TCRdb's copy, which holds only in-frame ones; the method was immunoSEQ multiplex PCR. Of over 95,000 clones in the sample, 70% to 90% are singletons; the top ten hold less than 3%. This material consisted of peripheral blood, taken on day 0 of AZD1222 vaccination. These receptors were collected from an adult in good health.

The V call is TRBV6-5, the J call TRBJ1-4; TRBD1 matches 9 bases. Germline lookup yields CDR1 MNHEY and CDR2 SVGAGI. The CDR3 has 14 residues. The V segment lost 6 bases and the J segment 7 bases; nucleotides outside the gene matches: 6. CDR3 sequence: CASRTGTGSEKLFF. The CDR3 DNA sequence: TGTGCCAGCAGGACCGGGACAGGGAGTGAAAAACTGTTTTTT.

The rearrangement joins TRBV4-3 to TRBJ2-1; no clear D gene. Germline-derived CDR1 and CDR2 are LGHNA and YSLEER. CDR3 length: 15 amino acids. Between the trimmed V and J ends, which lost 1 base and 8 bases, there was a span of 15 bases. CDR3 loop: CASSQARDFNDEQFF. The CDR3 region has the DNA TGCGCCAGCAGCCAAGCGAGAGACTTTAACGATGAGCAGTTCTTC.

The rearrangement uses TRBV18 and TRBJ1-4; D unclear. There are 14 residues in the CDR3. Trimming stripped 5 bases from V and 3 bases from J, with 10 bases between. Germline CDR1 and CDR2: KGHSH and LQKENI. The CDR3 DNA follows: TGTGCCAGCTCATCCAGAGGACCTAATGAAAAACTGTTTTTT. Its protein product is CASSSRGPNEKLFF.

The CDR3 region is CASSYRGYEQYF. CDR3 DNA sequence: TGTGCCAGCAGTTACAGGGGCTACGAGCAGTACTTC. The chain recombines TRBV6-2 or TRBV6-3 with TRBJ2-7, with a weak D call TRBD1 (5 bases). Deletions cut 2 bases from V and 3 bases from J, with 5 bases between. CDR3 length: 12 residues. Germline CDR1 reads MNHEY; CDR2 reads SVGEGT.

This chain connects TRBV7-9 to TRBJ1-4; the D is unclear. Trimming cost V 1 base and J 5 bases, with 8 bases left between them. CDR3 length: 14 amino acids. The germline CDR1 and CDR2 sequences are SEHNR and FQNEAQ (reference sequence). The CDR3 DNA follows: TGTGCCAGCAGCTTAGGGGAGTTCAATGAAAAACTGTTTTTT. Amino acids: CASSLGEFNEKLFF.

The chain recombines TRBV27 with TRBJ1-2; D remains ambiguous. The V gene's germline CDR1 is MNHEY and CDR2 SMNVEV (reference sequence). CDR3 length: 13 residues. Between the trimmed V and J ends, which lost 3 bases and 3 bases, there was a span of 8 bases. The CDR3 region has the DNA TGTGCCAGCAGTTTCGGCCCTCACTATGGCTACACCTTC. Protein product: CASSFGPHYGYTF.

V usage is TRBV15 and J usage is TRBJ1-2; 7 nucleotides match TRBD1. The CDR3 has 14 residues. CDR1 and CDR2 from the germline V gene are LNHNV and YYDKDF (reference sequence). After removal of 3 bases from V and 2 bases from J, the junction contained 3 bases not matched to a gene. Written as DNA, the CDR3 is TGTGCCACCAGCAGCGGACAGGCGAACTATGGCTACACCTTC. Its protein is CATSSGQANYGYTF.

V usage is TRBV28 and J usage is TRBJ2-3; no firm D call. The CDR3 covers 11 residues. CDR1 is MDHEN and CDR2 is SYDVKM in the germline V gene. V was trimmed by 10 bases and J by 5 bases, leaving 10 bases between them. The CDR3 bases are TGTGCCACTAACATGGTAGATACGCAGTATTTT. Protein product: CATNMVDTQYF.

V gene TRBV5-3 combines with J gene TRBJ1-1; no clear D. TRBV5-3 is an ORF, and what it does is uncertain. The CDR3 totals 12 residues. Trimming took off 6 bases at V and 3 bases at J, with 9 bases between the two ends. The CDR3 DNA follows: TGTGCCAGAACGAAGGAGGACACTGAAGCTTTCTTT. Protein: CARTKEDTEAFF.

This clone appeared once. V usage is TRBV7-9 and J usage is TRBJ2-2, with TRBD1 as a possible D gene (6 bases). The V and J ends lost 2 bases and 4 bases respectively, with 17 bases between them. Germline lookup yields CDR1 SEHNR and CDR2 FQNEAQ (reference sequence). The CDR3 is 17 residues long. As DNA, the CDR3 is TGTGCCAGCAGCTTATTCGACAGGCAAGAGTTCACCGGGGAGCTGTTTTTT. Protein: CASSLFDRQEFTGELFF.

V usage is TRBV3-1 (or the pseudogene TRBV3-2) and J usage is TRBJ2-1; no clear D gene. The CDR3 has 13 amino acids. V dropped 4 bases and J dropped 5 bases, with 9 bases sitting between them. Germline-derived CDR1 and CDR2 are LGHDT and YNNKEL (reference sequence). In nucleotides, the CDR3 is TGTGCCAGCAGCCCCAAGGGTAACAATGAGCAGTTCTTC. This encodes CASSPKGNNEQFF.

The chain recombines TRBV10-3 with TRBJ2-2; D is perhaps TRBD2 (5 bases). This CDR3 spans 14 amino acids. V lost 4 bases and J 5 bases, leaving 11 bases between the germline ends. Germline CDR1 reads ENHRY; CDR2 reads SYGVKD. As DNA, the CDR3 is TGTGCCATCAGTGCCGTGGGCGGGACCGGGGAGCTGTTTTTT. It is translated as CAISAVGGTGELFF.

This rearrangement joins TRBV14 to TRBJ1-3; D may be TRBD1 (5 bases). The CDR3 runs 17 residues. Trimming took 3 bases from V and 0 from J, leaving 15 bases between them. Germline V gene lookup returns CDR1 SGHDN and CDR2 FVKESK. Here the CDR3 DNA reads TGTGCCAGCAGCCATAGAGGTGGGGGATTCTCTGGAAACACCATATATTTT. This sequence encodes CASSHRGGGFSGNTIYF. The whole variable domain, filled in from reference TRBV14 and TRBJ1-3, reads EAGVTQFPSHSVIEKGQTVTLRCDPISGHDNLYWYRRVMGKEIKFLLHFVKESKQDESGMPNNRFLAERTGGTYSTLKVQPAELEDSGVYFCASSHRGGGFSGNTIYFGEGSWLTVV.

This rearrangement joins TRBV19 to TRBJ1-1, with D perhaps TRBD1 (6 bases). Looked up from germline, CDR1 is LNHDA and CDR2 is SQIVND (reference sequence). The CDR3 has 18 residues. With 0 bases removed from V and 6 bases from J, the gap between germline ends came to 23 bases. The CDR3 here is CASSIEHPFVARGAEAFF. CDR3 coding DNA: TGTGCCAGTAGTATAGAACACCCTTTTGTGGCCAGGGGCGCTGAAGCTTTCTTT.

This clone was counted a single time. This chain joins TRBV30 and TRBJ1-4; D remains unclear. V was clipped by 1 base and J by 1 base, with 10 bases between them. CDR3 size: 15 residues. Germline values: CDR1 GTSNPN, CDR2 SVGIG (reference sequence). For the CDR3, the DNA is TGTGCCTGGAGTGAGGGTATGGGAACTAATGAAAAACTGTTTTTT. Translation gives CAWSEGMGTNEKLFF.

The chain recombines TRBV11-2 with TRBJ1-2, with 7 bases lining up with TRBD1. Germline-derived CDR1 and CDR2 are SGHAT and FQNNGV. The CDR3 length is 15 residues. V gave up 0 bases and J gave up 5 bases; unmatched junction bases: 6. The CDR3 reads CASSLDGTAPYGYTF. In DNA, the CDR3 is TGTGCCAGCAGCTTAGATGGGACAGCCCCATATGGCTACACCTTC.

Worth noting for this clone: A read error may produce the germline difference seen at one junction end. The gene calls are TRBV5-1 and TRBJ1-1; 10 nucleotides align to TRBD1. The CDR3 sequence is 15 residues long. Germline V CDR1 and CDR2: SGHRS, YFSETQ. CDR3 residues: CASSLGDRGNTEAFF. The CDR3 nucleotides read TGTGCCAGCAGCTTGGGGGACAGGGGGAACACTGAAGCTTTCTTT.

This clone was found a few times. The CDR3 sequence is CAWRPSIDLIAKNIQYF. For the CDR3, the DNA is TGTGCCTGGAGGCCTTCTATCGACCTCATAGCCAAAAACATTCAGTACTTC. This sequence joins TRBV30 and TRBJ2-4; no reliable D call. Germline CDR1 is GTSNPN and CDR2 is SVGIG (reference sequence). V dropped 3 bases and J dropped 0 bases, with 18 bases sitting between them. The CDR3 is 17 amino acids.

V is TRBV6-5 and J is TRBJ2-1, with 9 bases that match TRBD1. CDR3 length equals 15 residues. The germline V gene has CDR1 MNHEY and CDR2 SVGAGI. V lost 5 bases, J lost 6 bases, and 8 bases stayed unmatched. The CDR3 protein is CASSRPGQGGNEQFF. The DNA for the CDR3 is TGTGCCAGCAGTCGTCCGGGACAGGGTGGCAATGAGCAGTTCTTC.

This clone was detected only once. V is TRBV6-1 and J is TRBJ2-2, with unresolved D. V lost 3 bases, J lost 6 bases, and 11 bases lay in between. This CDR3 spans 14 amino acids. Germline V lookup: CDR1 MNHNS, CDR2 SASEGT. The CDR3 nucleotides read TGTGCCAGCAGTGACCAGCCTTTCTCCGGGGAGCTGTTTTTT. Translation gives CASSDQPFSGELFF.

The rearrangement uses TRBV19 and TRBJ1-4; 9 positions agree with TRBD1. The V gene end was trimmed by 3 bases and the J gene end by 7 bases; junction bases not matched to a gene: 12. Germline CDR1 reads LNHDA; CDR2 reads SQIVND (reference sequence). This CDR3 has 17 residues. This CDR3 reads CASSIQKGQGTSEKLFF. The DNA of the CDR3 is TGTGCCAGTAGTATTCAGAAGGGACAGGGAACTTCTGAAAAACTGTTTTTT.

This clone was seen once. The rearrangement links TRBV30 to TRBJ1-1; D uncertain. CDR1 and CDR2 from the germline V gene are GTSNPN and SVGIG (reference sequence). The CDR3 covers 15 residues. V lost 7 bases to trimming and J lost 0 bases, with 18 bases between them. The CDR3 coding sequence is TGTGCCTCCGTAAGGACTTATGGTATGAACACTGAAGCTTTCTTT. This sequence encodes CASVRTYGMNTEAFF.

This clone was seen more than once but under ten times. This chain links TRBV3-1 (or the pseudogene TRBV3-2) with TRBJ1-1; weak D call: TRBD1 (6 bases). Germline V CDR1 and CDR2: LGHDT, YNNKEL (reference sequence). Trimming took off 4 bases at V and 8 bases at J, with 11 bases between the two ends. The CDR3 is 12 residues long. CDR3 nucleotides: TGTGCCAGCAGCCCGACAGGACTCGAAGCTTTCTTT. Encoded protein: CASSPTGLEAFF.

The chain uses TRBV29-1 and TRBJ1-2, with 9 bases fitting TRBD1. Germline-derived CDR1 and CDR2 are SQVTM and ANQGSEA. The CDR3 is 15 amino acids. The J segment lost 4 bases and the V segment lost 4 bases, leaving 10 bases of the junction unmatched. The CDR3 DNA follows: TGCAGCGTTGTAGGGACAGGGTACGGCGCCTATGGCTACACCTTC. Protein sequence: CSVVGTGYGAYGYTF.